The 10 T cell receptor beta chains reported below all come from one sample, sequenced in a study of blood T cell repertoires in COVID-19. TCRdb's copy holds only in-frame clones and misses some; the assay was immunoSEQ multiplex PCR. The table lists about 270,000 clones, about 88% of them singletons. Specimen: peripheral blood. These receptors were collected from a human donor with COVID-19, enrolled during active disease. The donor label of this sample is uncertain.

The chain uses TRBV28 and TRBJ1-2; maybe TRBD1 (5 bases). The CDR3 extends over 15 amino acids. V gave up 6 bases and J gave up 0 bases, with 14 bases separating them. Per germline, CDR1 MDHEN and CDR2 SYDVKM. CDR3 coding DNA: TGTGCCAGCAGCCGAATCCAGGGTGCTAACTATGGCTACACCTTC. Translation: CASSRIQGANYGYTF.

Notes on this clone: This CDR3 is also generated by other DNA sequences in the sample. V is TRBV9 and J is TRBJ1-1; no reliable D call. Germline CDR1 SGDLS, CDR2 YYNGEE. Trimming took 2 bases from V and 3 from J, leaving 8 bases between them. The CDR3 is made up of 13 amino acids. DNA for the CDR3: TGTGCCAGCAGCGTCGCCGGGGACACTGAAGCTTTCTTT. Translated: CASSVAGDTEAFF.

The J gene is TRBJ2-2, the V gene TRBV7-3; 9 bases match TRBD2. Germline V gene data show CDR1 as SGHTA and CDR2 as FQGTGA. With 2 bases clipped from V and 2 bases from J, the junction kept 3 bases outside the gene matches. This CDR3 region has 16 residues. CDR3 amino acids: CASSLPSGVNTGELFF. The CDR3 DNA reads TGTGCCAGCAGCTTACCTAGCGGGGTAAACACCGGGGAGCTGTTTTTT.

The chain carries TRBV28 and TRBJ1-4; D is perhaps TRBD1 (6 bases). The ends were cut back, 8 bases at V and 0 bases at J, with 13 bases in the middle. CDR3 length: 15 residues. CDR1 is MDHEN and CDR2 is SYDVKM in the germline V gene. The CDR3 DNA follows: TGTGCCAGCGGCACAGGGATCGCAACTAATGAAAAACTGTTTTTT. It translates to CASGTGIATNEKLFF.

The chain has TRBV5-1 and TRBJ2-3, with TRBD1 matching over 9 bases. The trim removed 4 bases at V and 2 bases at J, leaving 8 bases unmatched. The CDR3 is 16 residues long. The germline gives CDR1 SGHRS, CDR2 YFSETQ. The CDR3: CASSPPRTGVTDTQYF. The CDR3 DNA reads TGCGCCAGCAGCCCTCCAAGGACAGGGGTCACAGATACGCAGTATTTT.

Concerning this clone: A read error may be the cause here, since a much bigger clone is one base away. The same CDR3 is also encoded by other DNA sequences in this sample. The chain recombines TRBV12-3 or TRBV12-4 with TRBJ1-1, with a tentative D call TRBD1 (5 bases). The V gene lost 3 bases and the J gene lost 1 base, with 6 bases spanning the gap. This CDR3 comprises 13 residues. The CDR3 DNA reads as TGTGCCAGCAGTTTGACAGAGAACACTGAAGCTTTCTTT. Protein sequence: CASSLTENTEAFF.

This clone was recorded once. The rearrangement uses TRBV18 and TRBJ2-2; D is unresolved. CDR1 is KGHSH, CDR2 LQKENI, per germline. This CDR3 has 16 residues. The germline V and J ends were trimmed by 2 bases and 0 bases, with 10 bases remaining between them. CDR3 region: CASSPEAVPNTGELFF. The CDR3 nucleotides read TGTGCCAGCTCACCAGAGGCGGTCCCGAACACCGGGGAGCTGTTTTTT.

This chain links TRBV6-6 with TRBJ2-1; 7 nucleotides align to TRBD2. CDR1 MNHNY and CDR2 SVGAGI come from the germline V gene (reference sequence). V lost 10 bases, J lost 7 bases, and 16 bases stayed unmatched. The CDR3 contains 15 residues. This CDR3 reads CATTPSGIFGNEQFF. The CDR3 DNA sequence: TGTGCCACCACTCCCAGCGGGATATTTGGGAATGAGCAGTTCTTC.

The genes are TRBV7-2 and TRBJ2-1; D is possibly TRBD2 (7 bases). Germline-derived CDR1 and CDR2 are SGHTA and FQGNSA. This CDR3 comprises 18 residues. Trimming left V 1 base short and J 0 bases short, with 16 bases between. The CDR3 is CASSLGPPGGYSYNEQFF. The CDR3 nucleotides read TGTGCCAGCAGCTTAGGTCCCCCGGGGGGCTACTCCTACAATGAGCAGTTCTTC.

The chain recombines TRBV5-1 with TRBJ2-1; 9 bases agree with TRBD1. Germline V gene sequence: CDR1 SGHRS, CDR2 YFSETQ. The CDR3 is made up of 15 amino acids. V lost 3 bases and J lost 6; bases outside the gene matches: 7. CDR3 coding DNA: TGCGCCAGCAGCTCCTTGGGACAGGGCCCCAATGAGCAGTTCTTC. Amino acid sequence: CASSSLGQGPNEQFF.